The 11 T cell receptor beta chains below come from one sample, sequenced in a study of post-analysis software for immune sequencing data. Broader study findings: Higher frequency in patients than in controls was seen for a handful of TRBV segments, with TRBV5-6, TRBV5-1 and TRBV20-1 among them.

These TCRs are of unknown antigen specificity. The authors incorporated unique molecular identifiers into the TCR beta cDNA libraries. TCRdb analysed the PCR reads with MiXCR anew, one entry per CDR3 protein. The profile covers 740,000 or so distinct CDR3 sequences, with roughly 50% appearing a single time and 4.6% taken by the ten largest. Input material: blood. Receptors originate from a girl aged 5-17 years with multiple sclerosis.

CDR3 DNA sequence: TGTGCCAGCAGCTTGATCAGGGGTCGCCAAGAGACCCAGTACTTC. Protein product: CASSLIRGRQETQYF. This chain uses TRBV11-2 with TRBJ2-5, with a tentative D call TRBD1 (6 bases). CDR1 is SGHAT, CDR2 FQNNGV, per germline. V lost 3 bases and J lost 1, with 12 bases in between. The CDR3 has 15 amino acids.

The chain links TRBV6-1 to TRBJ2-1; a weak D match, TRBD2 (5 bases). Germline assignment: CDR1 MNHNS and CDR2 SASEGT. The V and J ends lost 8 bases and 0 bases respectively, with 14 bases between them. This CDR3 is 15 amino acids long. The CDR3 DNA is TGTGCCAGCTCTCGAGCGGACGTCTCCTACAATGAGCAGTTCTTC. Amino acids: CASSRADVSYNEQFF.

There are a few counts of this clonotype. This chain uses TRBV12-3 or TRBV12-4 with TRBJ2-1, with a tentative D call TRBD1 (6 bases). This CDR3 spans 12 amino acids. With 5 bases removed from V and 8 bases from J, the gap between germline ends came to 10 bases. For the CDR3, the DNA is TGTGCCAGCAGTCGAGGGGGTTATGAGCAGTTCTTC. It encodes CASSRGGYEQFF.

The chain joins TRBV20-1 to TRBJ2-1; TRBD2 matches 11 bases. The CDR3 is made up of 14 amino acids. Germline V gene data show CDR1 as DFQATT and CDR2 as SNEGSKA (reference sequence). CDR3 nucleotide sequence: TGCAGCTGGAGGACTAGCGGGCAATACAATGAGCAGTTCTTC. Its protein is CSWRTSGQYNEQFF.

The chain combines TRBV20-1 with TRBJ2-7, with D possibly being TRBD1 or TRBD2 (5 bases each). The J call could be wrong; TRBJ2-5 is a better fit for the DNA end. Germline V gene data show CDR1 as DFQATT and CDR2 as SNEGSKA (reference sequence). This CDR3 is built from 19 residues. This CDR3 is CSARVEVLGPKAWGETQYF. The CDR3 DNA sequence: TGCAGTGCTAGAGTTGAGGTTCTAGGGCCCAAGGCCTGGGGGGAGACCCAGTACTTC.

The genes are TRBV18 and TRBJ1-6; D is ambiguous. Germline V CDR1 and CDR2: KGHSH, LQKENI. V was pared by 2 bases and J by 10 bases, with 18 bases between. The CDR3 loop spans 16 amino acids. CDR3 residues: CASSPSTVSALSPLHF. CDR3 DNA sequence: TGTGCCAGCTCACCAAGCACCGTTTCAGCCCTGTCACCCCTCCACTTT.

The chain employs TRBV5-1 and TRBJ1-1; TRBD1 aligns across 8 bases. Trimming took 6 bases from V and 0 from J; bases not matched to a gene: 10. The CDR3 has 16 residues. Germline CDR1 reads SGHRS; CDR2 reads YFSETQ. The CDR3 bases are TGCGCCAGCACCCAAATTCAGGGGGCATTGAACACTGAAGCTTTCTTT. Amino acid sequence: CASTQIQGALNTEAFF. The full variable domain, with the rest looked up from reference TRBV5-1 and TRBJ1-1, is KAGVTQTPRYLIKTRGQQVTLSCSPISGHRSVSWYQQTPGQGLQFLFEYFSETQRNKGNFPGRFSGRQFSNSRSEMNVSTLELGDSALYLCASTQIQGALNTEAFFGQGTRLTVV.

This rearrangement joins TRBV25-1 to TRBJ1-5; D may be TRBD1 (6 bases). Germline values: CDR1 MGHDK, CDR2 SYGVNS. The V and J ends lost 4 bases and 5 bases respectively, with 15 bases between them. The CDR3 has 15 residues. CDR3 in amino acids: CASSATRGGHQPQHF. In nucleotides, the CDR3 is TGTGCCAGCAGTGCAACCAGGGGAGGACATCAGCCCCAGCATTTT.

The gene calls are TRBV3-1 and TRBJ2-4; 7 nucleotides agree with TRBD2. The DNA matches TRBJ2-7 better at its end, which makes the J call doubtful. Germline CDR1 reads LGHDT; CDR2 reads YNNKEL (reference sequence). This CDR3 is 15 amino acids long. CDR3 loop: CASSQALAAYYEQYF. As DNA, the CDR3 is TGTGCCAGCAGCCAAGCTCTAGCGGCTTACTACGAGCAGTACTTC.

A few counts support this clonotype. The V call is TRBV29-1, the J call TRBJ2-3; TRBD2 matches 10 bases. This CDR3 comprises 14 residues. Per the germline V gene, CDR1 is SQVTM and CDR2 is ANQGSEA. The junction had 8 bases not matched to a gene; V was cut back by 6 bases and J by 5 bases. CDR3 nucleotides: TGCAGCGTGGACCAGCGGGGGGGCCGAGATACGCAGTATTTT. It is translated as CSVDQRGGRDTQYF.

This clonotype was detected only a few times. In DNA, the CDR3 is TGCAGCGTTGGAGGTTTCGGGACTAGCGGGTACGAGCAGTACTTC. Translated, it gives CSVGGFGTSGYEQYF. The V gene is TRBV29-1, the J gene TRBJ2-7, with 12 positions matching TRBD2. The CDR3 has 15 residues. Germline CDR1 and CDR2: SQVTM and ANQGSEA. The trim removed 4 bases at V and 4 bases at J, leaving 8 bases unmatched.